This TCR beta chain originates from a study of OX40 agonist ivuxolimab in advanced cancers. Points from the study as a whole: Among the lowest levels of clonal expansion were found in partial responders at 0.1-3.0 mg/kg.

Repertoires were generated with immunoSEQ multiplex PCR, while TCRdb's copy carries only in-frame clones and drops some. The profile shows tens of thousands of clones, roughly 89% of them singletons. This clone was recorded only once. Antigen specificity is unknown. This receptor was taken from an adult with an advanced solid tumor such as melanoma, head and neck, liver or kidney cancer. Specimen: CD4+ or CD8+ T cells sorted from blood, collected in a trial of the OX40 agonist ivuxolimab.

The CDR3 DNA is TGCGCCAGCAGCCAGGGAGGACAGGGAAGCAATGAGCAGTTCTTC. Its protein is CASSQGGQGSNEQFF. This sequence joins TRBV4-1 and TRBJ2-1; 8 nucleotides agree with TRBD1. The CDR3 runs 15 residues. With 3 bases clipped from V and 6 bases from J, the junction kept 7 bases outside the gene matches. From germline, CDR1 is MGHRA and CDR2 YSYEKL.